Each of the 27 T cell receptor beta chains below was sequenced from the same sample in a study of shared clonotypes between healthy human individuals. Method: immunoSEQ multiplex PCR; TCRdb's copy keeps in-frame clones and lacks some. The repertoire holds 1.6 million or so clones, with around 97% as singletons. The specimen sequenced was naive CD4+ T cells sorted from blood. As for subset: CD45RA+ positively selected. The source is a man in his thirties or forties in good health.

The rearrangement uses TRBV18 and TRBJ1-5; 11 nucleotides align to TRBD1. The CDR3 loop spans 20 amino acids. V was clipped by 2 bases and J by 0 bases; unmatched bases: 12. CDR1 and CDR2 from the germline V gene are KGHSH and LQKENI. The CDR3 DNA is TGTGCCAGCTCACCATGGTCAGGACAGGGGGCCAGATATAGCAATCAGCCCCAGCATTTT. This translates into CASSPWSGQGARYSNQPQHF.

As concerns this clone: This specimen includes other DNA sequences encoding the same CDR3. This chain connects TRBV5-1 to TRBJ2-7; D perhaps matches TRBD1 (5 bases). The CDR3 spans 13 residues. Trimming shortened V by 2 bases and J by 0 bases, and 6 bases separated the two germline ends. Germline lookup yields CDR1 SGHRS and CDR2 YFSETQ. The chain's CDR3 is CASSLTGSYEQYF. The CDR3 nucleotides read TGCGCCAGCAGCTTAACAGGCTCCTACGAGCAGTACTTC.

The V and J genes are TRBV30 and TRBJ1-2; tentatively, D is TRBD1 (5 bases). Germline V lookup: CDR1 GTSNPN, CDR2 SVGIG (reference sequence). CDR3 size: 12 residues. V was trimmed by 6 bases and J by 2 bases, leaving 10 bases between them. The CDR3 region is CACRGGNYGYTF. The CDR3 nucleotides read TGTGCCTGCCGGGGGGGAAACTATGGCTACACCTTC.

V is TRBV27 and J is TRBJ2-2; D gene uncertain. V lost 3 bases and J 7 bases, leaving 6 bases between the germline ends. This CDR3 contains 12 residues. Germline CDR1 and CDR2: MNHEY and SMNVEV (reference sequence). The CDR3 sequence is CASSFVHGELFF. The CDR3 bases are TGTGCCAGCAGTTTCGTCCACGGGGAGCTGTTTTTT.

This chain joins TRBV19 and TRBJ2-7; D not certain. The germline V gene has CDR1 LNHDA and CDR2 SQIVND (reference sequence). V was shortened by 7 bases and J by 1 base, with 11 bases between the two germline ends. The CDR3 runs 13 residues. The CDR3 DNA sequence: TGTGCCAGTATCGCGAGTGGATCCTACGAGCAGTACTTC. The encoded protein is CASIASGSYEQYF.

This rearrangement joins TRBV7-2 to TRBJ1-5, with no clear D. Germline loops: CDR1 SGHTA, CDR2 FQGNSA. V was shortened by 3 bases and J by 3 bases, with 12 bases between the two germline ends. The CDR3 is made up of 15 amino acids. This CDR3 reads CASSFLPANNQPQHF. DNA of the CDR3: TGTGCCAGCAGCTTCCTGCCAGCTAACAATCAGCCCCAGCATTTT.

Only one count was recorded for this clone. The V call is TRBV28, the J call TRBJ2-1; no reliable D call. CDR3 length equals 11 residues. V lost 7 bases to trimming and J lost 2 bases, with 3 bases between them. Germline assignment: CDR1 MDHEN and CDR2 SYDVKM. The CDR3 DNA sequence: TGTGCCAGCATTGCCTACAATGAGCAGTTCTTC. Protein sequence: CASIAYNEQFF.

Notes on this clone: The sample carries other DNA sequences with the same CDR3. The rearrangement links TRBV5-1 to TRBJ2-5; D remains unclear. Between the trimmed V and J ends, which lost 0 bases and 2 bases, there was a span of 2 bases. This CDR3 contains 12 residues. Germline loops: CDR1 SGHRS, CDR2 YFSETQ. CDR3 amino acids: CASSLAQETQYF. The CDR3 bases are TGCGCCAGCAGCTTGGCTCAAGAGACCCAGTACTTC.

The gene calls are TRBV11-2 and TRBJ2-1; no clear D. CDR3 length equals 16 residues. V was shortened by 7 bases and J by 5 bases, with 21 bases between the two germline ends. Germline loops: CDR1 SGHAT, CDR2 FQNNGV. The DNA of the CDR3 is TGTGCCAGCAACAATTTCCCCGGAGCCACCGACAATGAGCAGTTCTTC. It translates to CASNNFPGATDNEQFF.

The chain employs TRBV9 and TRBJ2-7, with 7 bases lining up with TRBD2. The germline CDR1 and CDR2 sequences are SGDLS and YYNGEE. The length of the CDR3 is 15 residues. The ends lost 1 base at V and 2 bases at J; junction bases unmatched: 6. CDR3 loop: CASSVTWGGAYEQYF. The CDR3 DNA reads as TGTGCCAGCAGCGTAACCTGGGGGGGAGCCTACGAGCAGTACTTC.

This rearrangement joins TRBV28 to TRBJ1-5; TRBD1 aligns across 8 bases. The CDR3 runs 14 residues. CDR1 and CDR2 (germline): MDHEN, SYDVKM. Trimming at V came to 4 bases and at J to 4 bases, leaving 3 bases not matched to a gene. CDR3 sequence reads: CASSSNRGNQPQHF. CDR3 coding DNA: TGTGCCAGCAGTTCGAACAGGGGGAATCAGCCCCAGCATTTT.

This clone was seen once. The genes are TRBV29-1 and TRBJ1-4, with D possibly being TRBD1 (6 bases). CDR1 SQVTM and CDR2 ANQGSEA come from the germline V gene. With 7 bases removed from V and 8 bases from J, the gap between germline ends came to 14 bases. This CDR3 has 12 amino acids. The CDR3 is CSGNREREKLFF. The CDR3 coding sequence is TGCAGCGGGAACAGGGAAAGGGAAAAACTGTTTTTT. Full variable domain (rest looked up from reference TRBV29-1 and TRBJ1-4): SAVISQKPSRDICQRGTSLTIQCQVDSQVTMMFWYRQQPGQSLTLIATANQGSEATYESGFVIDKFPISRPNLTFSTLTVSNMSPEDSSIYLCSGNREREKLFFGSGTQLSVL.

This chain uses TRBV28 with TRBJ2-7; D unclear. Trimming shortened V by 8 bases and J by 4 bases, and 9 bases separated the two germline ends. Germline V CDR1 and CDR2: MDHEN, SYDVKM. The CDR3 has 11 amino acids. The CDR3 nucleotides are TGTGCCAGCGAAGGGCGGTACGAGCAGTACTTC. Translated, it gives CASEGRYEQYF.

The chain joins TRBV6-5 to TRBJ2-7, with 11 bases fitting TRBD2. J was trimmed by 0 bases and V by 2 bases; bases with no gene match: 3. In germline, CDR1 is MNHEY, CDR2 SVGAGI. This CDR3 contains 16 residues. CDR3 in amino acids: CASSYGLAGYSYEQYF. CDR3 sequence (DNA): TGTGCCAGCAGTTACGGACTAGCGGGTTACTCCTACGAGCAGTACTTC.

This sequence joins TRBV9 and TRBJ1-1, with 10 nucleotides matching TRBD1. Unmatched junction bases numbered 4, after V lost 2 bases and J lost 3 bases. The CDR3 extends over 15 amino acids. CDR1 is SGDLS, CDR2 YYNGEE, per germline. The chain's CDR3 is CASSVGTGEDTEAFF. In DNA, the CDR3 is TGTGCCAGCAGCGTCGGGACAGGGGAAGACACTGAAGCTTTCTTT. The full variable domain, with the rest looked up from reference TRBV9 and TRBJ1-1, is DSGVTQTPKHLITATGQRVTLRCSPRSGDLSVYWYQQSLDQGLQFLIQYYNGEERAKGNILERFSAQQFPDLHSELNLSSLELGDSALYFCASSVGTGEDTEAFFGQGTRLTVV.

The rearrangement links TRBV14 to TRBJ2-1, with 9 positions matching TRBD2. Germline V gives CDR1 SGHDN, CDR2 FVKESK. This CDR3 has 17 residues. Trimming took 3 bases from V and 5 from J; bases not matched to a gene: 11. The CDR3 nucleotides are TGTGCCAGCAGCCACTTAGTAGCGGGAGTTATCGACAATGAGCAGTTCTTC. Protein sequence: CASSHLVAGVIDNEQFF.

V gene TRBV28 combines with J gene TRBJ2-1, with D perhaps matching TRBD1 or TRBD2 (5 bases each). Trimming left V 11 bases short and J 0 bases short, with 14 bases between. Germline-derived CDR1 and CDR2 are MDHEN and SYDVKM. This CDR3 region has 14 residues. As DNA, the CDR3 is TGTGCCGCGACGCGTGGGGGCTCCTACAATGAGCAGTTCTTC. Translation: CAATRGGSYNEQFF. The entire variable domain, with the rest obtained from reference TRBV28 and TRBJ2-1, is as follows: DVKVTQSSRYLVKRTGEKVFLECVQDMDHENMFWYRQDPGLGLRLIYFSYDVKMKEKGDIPEGYSVSREKKERFSLILESASTNQTSMYLCAATRGGSYNEQFFGPGTRLTVL.

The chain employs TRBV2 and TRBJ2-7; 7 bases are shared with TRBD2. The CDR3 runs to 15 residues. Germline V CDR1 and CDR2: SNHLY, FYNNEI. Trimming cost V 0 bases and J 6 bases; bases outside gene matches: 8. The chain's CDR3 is CASSEAHTSASEQYF. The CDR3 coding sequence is TGTGCCAGCAGTGAAGCGCATACTAGCGCCTCCGAGCAGTACTTC.

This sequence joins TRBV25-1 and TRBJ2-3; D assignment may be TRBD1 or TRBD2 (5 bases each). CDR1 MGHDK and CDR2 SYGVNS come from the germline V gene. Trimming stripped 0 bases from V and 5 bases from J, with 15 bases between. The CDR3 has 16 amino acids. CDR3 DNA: TGTGCCAGCAGTGAATATGGGGGAGTGGGTAAAGATACGCAGTATTTT. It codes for CASSEYGGVGKDTQYF.

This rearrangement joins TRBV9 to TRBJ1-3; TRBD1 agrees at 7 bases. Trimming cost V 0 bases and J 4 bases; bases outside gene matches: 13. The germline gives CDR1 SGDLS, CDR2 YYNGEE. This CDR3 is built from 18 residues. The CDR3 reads CASSVDGRQGVKGNTIYF. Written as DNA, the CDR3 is TGTGCCAGCAGCGTAGACGGGCGGCAGGGGGTGAAAGGAAACACCATATATTTT.

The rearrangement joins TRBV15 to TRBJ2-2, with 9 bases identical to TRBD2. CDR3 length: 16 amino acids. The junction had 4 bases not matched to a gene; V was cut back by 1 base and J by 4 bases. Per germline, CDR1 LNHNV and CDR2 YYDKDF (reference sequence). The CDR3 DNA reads TGTGCCACCAGCAGAGGGCTAGCGGGACCCACCGGGGAGCTGTTTTTT. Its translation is CATSRGLAGPTGELFF.

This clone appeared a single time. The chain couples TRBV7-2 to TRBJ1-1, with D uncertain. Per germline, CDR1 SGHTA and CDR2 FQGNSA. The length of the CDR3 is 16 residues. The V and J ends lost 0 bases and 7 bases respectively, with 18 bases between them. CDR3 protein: CASSLAFWQALNEAFF. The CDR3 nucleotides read TGTGCCAGCAGCTTAGCGTTCTGGCAGGCCCTAAATGAAGCTTTCTTT.

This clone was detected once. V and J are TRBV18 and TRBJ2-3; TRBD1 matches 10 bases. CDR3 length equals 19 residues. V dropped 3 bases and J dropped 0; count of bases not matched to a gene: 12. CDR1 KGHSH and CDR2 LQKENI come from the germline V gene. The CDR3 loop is CASSPKRDRGLPSTDTQYF. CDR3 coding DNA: TGTGCCAGCTCACCCAAGCGGGACAGGGGTTTACCTAGCACAGATACGCAGTATTTT.

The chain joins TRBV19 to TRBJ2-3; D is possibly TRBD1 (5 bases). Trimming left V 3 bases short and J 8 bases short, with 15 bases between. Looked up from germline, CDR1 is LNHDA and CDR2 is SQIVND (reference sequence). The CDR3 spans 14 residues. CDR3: CASSMEPGFPTQYF. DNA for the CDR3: TGTGCCAGTAGTATGGAACCAGGGTTCCCTACGCAGTATTTT.

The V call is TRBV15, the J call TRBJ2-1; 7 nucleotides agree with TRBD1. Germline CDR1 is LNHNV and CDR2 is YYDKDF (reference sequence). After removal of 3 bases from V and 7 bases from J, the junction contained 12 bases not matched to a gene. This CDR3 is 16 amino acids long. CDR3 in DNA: TGTGCCACCAGCAGTCCTGACAGGGTAGGGAGAAATGAGCAGTTCTTC. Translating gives CATSSPDRVGRNEQFF.

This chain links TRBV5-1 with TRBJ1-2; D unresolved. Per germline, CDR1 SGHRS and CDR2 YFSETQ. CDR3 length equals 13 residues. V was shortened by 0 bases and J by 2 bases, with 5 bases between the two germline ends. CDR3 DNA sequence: TGCGCCAGCAGCTTGGCAGAGAACTATGGCTACACCTTC. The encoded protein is CASSLAENYGYTF.

CDR3: CASSPRGVGTDTQYF. The CDR3 DNA reads TGTGCCAGCAGCCCGAGGGGGGTAGGCACAGATACGCAGTATTTT. V gene TRBV7-2 combines with J gene TRBJ2-3; either TRBD1 or TRBD2 may fit D (6 bases each). CDR1 is SGHTA, CDR2 FQGNSA, per germline. This CDR3 has 15 residues. V lost 5 bases, J lost 1 base, and 13 bases lay in between.